This T cell receptor beta chain was profiled in a study of regulatory T cells in long-lasting Graves disease. Study outcomes and limitations: Newly diagnosed patients had higher TCR diversity than persistent Graves' patients did.

Library construction for TCR beta used iRepertoire HTBI primers and Arm-PCR of CDR3 regions. TCRdb processed the multiplex PCR reads anew with MiXCR; each CDR3 protein has one entry. The sample has 440,000 or so distinct CDR3 sequences; roughly 17% are singletons. The time point denotes: newly diagnosed GD, antithyroid drugs for less than 3 months. Following extraction of RNA from PBMCs, that RNA was used to make the TCR library. This clonotype showed up just a few times. Its antigen is unknown. A read error may explain this, as a much larger clone is one base away. The CDR3 sequence is 15 residues long. Germline CDR1 and CDR2: SNHLY and FYNNEI. V lost 6 bases and J lost 2, with 17 bases in between. The same sample was also studied in work on T cells in Graves' hyperthyroidism and ophthalmopathy.

The chain combines TRBV2 with TRBJ2-7; weak D call: TRBD1 (6 bases). The starting material was peripheral blood mononuclear cells (PBMCs), obtained at new diagnosis, from a patient treated with antithyroid drugs. The TCR comes from a woman aged 25 to 39 with Graves disease. The CDR3 sequence is CASSAHAGAPYEQYF. DNA for the CDR3: TGTGCCAGCAGCGCCCATGCAGGGGCCCCCTACGAGCAGTACTTC.